The 5 T cell receptor beta chains reported below all come from one sample, sequenced in a study of human T cells and chemical hapten exposure. The sample's time point: patch test 2, 6 weeks after DPC sensitization. The treatment denotes: therapeutic diphenylcyclopropenone sensitization with weekly scalp DPC. Using its own MiXCR run on the RACE reads, TCRdb lists one record per CDR3 protein. The data contain around 360,000 distinct CDR3 sequences, about 6.9% of them singletons. This specimen consisted of whole blood, obtained in connection with sensitization to the hapten diphenylcyclopropenone (DPC). These TCRs come from a woman between 18 and 29 years old with alopecia areata. Some clones in this sample may be carry-over from other donors' samples.

This clonotype was counted a few times. The chain employs TRBV29-1 and TRBJ2-7; weak D call: TRBD1 (6 bases). Germline V gene data show CDR1 as SQVTM and CDR2 as ANQGSEA. The V end lost 1 base, the J end lost 0 bases, and 13 bases lay between the germline ends. The CDR3 totals 15 residues. CDR3 sequence: CSVEVPGVISYEQYF. The CDR3 DNA is TGCAGCGTTGAAGTTCCAGGGGTAATCTCCTACGAGCAGTACTTC.

This clonotype has a count of ten or more. The chain is built from TRBV4-3 and TRBJ1-2; maybe TRBD1 (5 bases). Germline assignment: CDR1 LGHNA and CDR2 YSLEER. V shed 5 bases and J shed 2 bases, with 18 bases lying between them. This CDR3 has 16 residues. Here the CDR3 DNA reads TGCGCCAGCAGCTCAACAGTGGGGGGAAGAAACTATGGCTACACCTTC. Translated: CASSSTVGGRNYGYTF.

This clonotype has ten or more counts. V is TRBV5-6 and J is TRBJ2-1; D gene uncertain. The germline gives CDR1 SGHDT, CDR2 YYEEEE. V dropped 0 bases and J dropped 0 bases, with 7 bases sitting between them. The CDR3 is made up of 15 amino acids. CDR3 amino acids: CASSLGRNSYNEQFF. The CDR3 DNA follows: TGTGCCAGCAGCTTGGGGCGGAACTCCTACAATGAGCAGTTCTTC.

The table lists this clonotype with a few counts. The CDR3 is CASTHLPPDEQFF. Written as DNA, the CDR3 is TGTGCCAGCACCCACCTCCCCCCGGATGAGCAGTTCTTC. This chain uses TRBV7-2 with TRBJ2-1; no reliable D call. The germline V gene encodes CDR1 SGHTA and CDR2 FQGNSA. V shed 7 bases and J shed 8 bases, with 15 bases lying between them. This CDR3 comprises 13 residues.

This clonotype has more than one count but fewer than ten. The chain employs TRBV24-1 and TRBJ2-1; 7 bases align to TRBD1. The CDR3 runs to 16 residues. Losses at the gene ends were 3 bases for V and 2 bases for J; bases not matched to a gene: 6. Germline CDR1 and CDR2: KGHDR and SFDVKD. CDR3 nucleotide sequence: TGTGCCACCAGTGATCGGGGACAGAGCCCCTACAATGAGCAGTTCTTC. Amino acids: CATSDRGQSPYNEQFF.